This TCR beta chain emerged from a study of memory CD4+ T cells and cytomegalovirus serostatus. Background on the study: Of the healthy Belgian adults, 9 or 10 were CMV seropositive and 20 to 30 seronegative. Findings and caveats of the study: Of under 200 reported CMV TCRbeta sequences, around 62 were found in memory CD4+ repertoires. Suggested: most of the CMV-linked TCR signature lies in CD4+ memory cells.

The CDR3 spans 14 residues. This clone was observed once. Antigen specificity is unknown. The sort gate was single viable CD3+CD4+CD8-CD45RO+ cells for memory CD4+ T cells. As handled by the study authors: After removing out-of-frame reads, 2 million to 2.5 million distinct TCRbeta sequences remained. TCRdb's table, derived via immunoSEQ multiplex PCR, lists solely in-frame clones and lacks some. V and J calls and clone size follow that table, whereas D and trimming were derived from the DNA. The repertoire consists of over 40,000 clones, with 65% to 85% occurring once and the leading ten covering roughly 0.54%.

The sample taken for sequencing was memory CD4+ T cells from blood. The chain uses TRBV12-1 and TRBJ2-1. TRBV12-1 is termed a pseudogene. This TCR derives from an adult in good health and CMV-seronegative. As DNA, the CDR3 is TGTGCCAGCAGCTTAAGTGTCTCCTACAATGAGCAGTTCTTC. Its translation: CASSLSVSYNEQFF.